The next 21 T cell receptor beta chains were all read from a single sample in a study of CD8 T cells in ankylosing spondylitis. TCRdb re-called the 5' RACE reads with MiXCR, one entry per CDR3 protein. The table includes about 200,000 distinct CDR3 sequences, 6% to 8% detected once. Study results and limitations: A TCR beta motif of 7 to 9 highly homologous variants seemed to mark ankylosing spondylitis blood.

These receptors' antigens are unknown. Sequenced: blood, either unsorted or a sorted T cell fraction (not recorded which). The receptors were sampled from a male donor with ankylosing spondylitis.

This clonotype was recorded at least ten times. The chain recombines TRBV20-1 with TRBJ2-5; D gene uncertain. Germline V gives CDR1 DFQATT, CDR2 SNEGSKA (reference sequence). V lost 2 bases, J lost 7 bases, and 17 bases lay in between. CDR3 length: 14 residues. Written as DNA, the CDR3 is TGCAGTGCTAGAATCCCCCGAACCATGGGGACCCAGTACTTC. Encoded protein: CSARIPRTMGTQYF.

The chain links TRBV7-9 to TRBJ1-6, with a possible D match to TRBD1 (6 bases). CDR3 size: 15 residues. V gave up 6 bases and J gave up 0 bases, with 9 bases separating them. CDR1 is SEHNR, CDR2 FQNEAQ, per germline (reference sequence). The CDR3 loop reads CASSPTGSYNSPLHF. The CDR3 bases are TGTGCCAGCAGTCCGACAGGCTCCTATAATTCACCCCTCCACTTT.

The sample holds many counts of this clonotype. The chain employs TRBV4-2 and TRBJ2-4; no clear D gene. Germline V gives CDR1 LGHNA, CDR2 YNFKEQ. CDR3 size: 12 residues. V lost 1 base and J lost 7, with 5 bases in between. In DNA form, the CDR3 reads TGTGCCAGCAGCCAAGGTACCAACATTCAGTACTTC. Encoded protein: CASSQGTNIQYF.

This clonotype was picked up many times. The J gene is TRBJ1-2, the V gene TRBV27, with 7 bases matching TRBD1. Trimming cost V 5 bases and J 7 bases; bases outside gene matches: 7. The CDR3 has 13 amino acids. Looked up from germline, CDR1 is MNHEY and CDR2 is SMNVEV (reference sequence). CDR3 in amino acids: CASSEGQYGGYTF. CDR3 DNA: TGTGCCAGCAGTGAGGGACAGTATGGTGGCTACACCTTC.

This clonotype was found many times. The J gene is TRBJ2-5, the V gene TRBV28, with 7 nucleotides matching TRBD2. The germline gives CDR1 MDHEN, CDR2 SYDVKM. The CDR3 has 15 residues. The V gene end was trimmed by 4 bases and the J gene end by 5 bases; junction bases not matched to a gene: 10. The chain's CDR3 is CASSSPGLVMETQYF. The DNA of the CDR3 is TGTGCCAGCAGTTCCCCTGGACTAGTGATGGAGACCCAGTACTTC.

At least ten counts were recorded for this clonotype. The V call is TRBV28, the J call TRBJ2-7; D not certain. Germline V CDR1 and CDR2: MDHEN, SYDVKM. V gave up 6 bases and J gave up 4 bases, with 13 bases separating them. The CDR3 sequence is 13 residues long. The DNA for the CDR3 is TGTGCCAGCAGCTCGCCAAGCGAATACGAGCAGTACTTC. As protein: CASSSPSEYEQYF. The full variable domain, rest sourced from reference TRBV28 and TRBJ2-7, is DVKVTQSSRYLVKRTGEKVFLECVQDMDHENMFWYRQDPGLGLRLIYFSYDVKMKEKGDIPEGYSVSREKKERFSLILESASTNQTSMYLCASSSPSEYEQYFGPGTRLTVT.

This clonotype was seen many times. The rearrangement links TRBV5-5 to TRBJ2-4; 9 bases are shared with TRBD1. This CDR3 is 16 amino acids long. CDR1 and CDR2 (germline): SGHKS, YYEKEE (reference sequence). V was clipped by 4 bases and J by 8 bases; unmatched bases: 13. The CDR3 sequence: CASSTGGGQGRDIQYF. The CDR3 DNA is TGTGCCAGCAGCACCGGAGGAGGACAGGGGAGGGACATTCAGTACTTC.

The chain is built from TRBV6-6 and TRBJ2-1; D is perhaps TRBD2 (5 bases). V gave up 6 bases and J gave up 8 bases, with 11 bases separating them. This CDR3 contains 12 residues. In germline, CDR1 is MNHNY, CDR2 SVGAGI (reference sequence). Here the CDR3 reads CASSGLRDEQFF. The CDR3 DNA reads TGTGCCAGCAGCGGACTGAGGGATGAGCAGTTCTTC.

The chain recombines TRBV27 with TRBJ1-2; no reliable D call. Trimming shortened V by 2 bases and J by 10 bases, and 14 bases separated the two germline ends. This CDR3 spans 13 amino acids. Germline CDR1 and CDR2: MNHEY and SMNVEV (reference sequence). CDR3 in amino acids: CASSLGSGVTYTF. The CDR3 coding sequence is TGTGCCAGCAGTTTAGGCAGCGGTGTAACCTACACCTTC.

The gene calls are TRBV4-1 and TRBJ1-1; 7 nucleotides match TRBD1. This CDR3 has 15 residues. CDR1 is MGHRA, CDR2 YSYEKL, per germline. V shed 2 bases and J 4 bases; nucleotides not matched to a gene: 7. This CDR3 is CASSQTSTGATEAFF. As DNA, the CDR3 is TGCGCCAGCAGCCAAACTTCAACAGGGGCCACTGAAGCTTTCTTT.

The sample holds a few counts of this clonotype. V is TRBV7-3 and J is TRBJ2-7; TRBD1 might be the D (6 bases). The CDR3 covers 13 residues. CDR1 SGHTA and CDR2 FQGTGA come from the germline V gene. The V end was cut by 5 bases, the J end by 4 bases, with 12 bases between. In nucleotides, the CDR3 is TGTGCCAGCAGCGTACAGGGTGGATACGAGCAGTACTTC. Translated, it gives CASSVQGGYEQYF.

Only a few counts were recorded for this clonotype. The rearrangement links TRBV28 to TRBJ1-1; D is uncertain. The CDR3 covers 11 residues. Germline V gives CDR1 MDHEN, CDR2 SYDVKM. V lost 4 bases and J 1 base, leaving 1 base between the germline ends. The CDR3 nucleotides read TGTGCCAGCAGTTGGAACACTGAAGCTTTCTTT. It is translated as CASSWNTEAFF.

This clonotype has more than one count but fewer than ten. The chain couples TRBV7-2 to TRBJ2-7, with no clear D. The length of the CDR3 is 13 residues. CDR1 and CDR2 from the germline V gene are SGHTA and FQGNSA. Trimming took off 2 bases at V and 7 bases at J, with 12 bases between the two ends. The CDR3 DNA follows: TGTGCCAGCAGCTTACCTCCCCTAGGGGAGCAGTACTTC. This codes for CASSLPPLGEQYF.

This clonotype was seen a few times. This chain uses TRBV12-5 with TRBJ1-2, with D uncertain. The V end was cut by 3 bases, the J end by 4 bases, with 12 bases between. Germline-derived CDR1 and CDR2 are LGHNT and FRNRAP. CDR3 length equals 14 residues. CDR3: CASGFSSRPYGYTF. As DNA, the CDR3 is TGTGCTAGTGGTTTCTCATCTAGGCCCTATGGCTACACCTTC.

This chain's CDR3 is CASSLVVLGETKREQFF. DNA of the CDR3: TGCGCCAGCAGCTTGGTAGTCTTGGGGGAAACCAAACGTGAGCAGTTCTTC. This chain joins TRBV5-1 and TRBJ2-1; either TRBD1 or TRBD2 may fit D (5 bases each). Between the trimmed V and J ends, which lost 0 bases and 9 bases, there was a span of 22 bases. Germline V CDR1 and CDR2: SGHRS, YFSETQ. The CDR3 extends over 17 amino acids.

In this sample, this clonotype turned up a few times. This chain joins TRBV18 and TRBJ2-7; maybe TRBD2 (6 bases). Between the trimmed V and J ends, which lost 5 bases and 1 base, there was a span of 15 bases. The CDR3 runs to 15 residues. Germline V gene lookup returns CDR1 KGHSH and CDR2 LQKENI. The CDR3 DNA reads as TGTGCCAGCTCATCGGAGGCGGGGAGGTCCTACGAGCAGTACTTC. Encoded protein: CASSSEAGRSYEQYF.

CDR3 nucleotide sequence: TGTGCCACCAGCCCGAGGGATAATCAGCCCCAGCATTTT. This gives the protein CATSPRDNQPQHF. V gene TRBV15 combines with J gene TRBJ1-5; no definite D call. The V end was cut by 5 bases, the J end by 4 bases, with 9 bases between. CDR1 and CDR2 (germline): LNHNV, YYDKDF (reference sequence). The CDR3 totals 13 residues.

The sample holds many counts of this clonotype. J is TRBJ1-1 and V is TRBV6-2 or TRBV6-3; weak D call: TRBD1 (5 bases). The CDR3 is made up of 14 amino acids. Germline-derived CDR1 and CDR2 are MNHEY and SVGEGT. The V end lost 5 bases, the J end lost 5 bases, and 15 bases lay between the germline ends. The CDR3 here is CASSQGWGFTEAFF. The CDR3 DNA reads as TGTGCCAGCAGTCAGGGATGGGGTTTTACTGAAGCTTTCTTT.

This clonotype was found many times. This sequence joins TRBV7-9 and TRBJ2-3, with D maybe TRBD2 (6 bases). Germline CDR1 reads SEHNR; CDR2 reads FQNEAQ (reference sequence). The CDR3 runs 15 residues. V lost 4 bases, J lost 6 bases, and 17 bases lay in between. Here the CDR3 DNA reads TGTGCCAGCAGCTCACCGACTAGTTCAGGCGATACGCAGTATTTT. It specifies CASSSPTSSGDTQYF.

This clonotype has at least ten counts. This chain connects TRBV6-5 to TRBJ2-5, with D hard to call. This CDR3 comprises 13 residues. With 2 bases removed from V and 4 bases from J, the gap between germline ends came to 8 bases. Germline V gene data show CDR1 as MNHEY and CDR2 as SVGAGI. DNA of the CDR3: TGTGCCAGCAGTTACGCCTACCGAGAGACCCAGTACTTC. It specifies CASSYAYRETQYF.

This clonotype showed up many times. The V call is TRBV27, the J call TRBJ1-2; 9 nucleotides agree with TRBD1. Germline assignment: CDR1 MNHEY and CDR2 SMNVEV (reference sequence). The V and J ends lost 5 bases and 5 bases, in that order; junction bases with no gene match: 12. This CDR3 has 16 amino acids. The CDR3 nucleotides are TGTGCCAGCAGTCTAAGGACAGGGGAGGTTGGATATGGCTACACCTTC. Its translation: CASSLRTGEVGYGYTF.